A selection of T cell receptor beta chains follows, all from one sample in a study of metastatic and nonmetastatic thyroid tumors. TCRdb reanalyzed the PCR reads with MiXCR. The data contain 6,000 to 8,000 clones, roughly a quarter of them singletons. Sequencing used adjacent normal tissue. These receptors were collected from a female donor with papillary thyroid cancer or a benign thyroid nodule (not recorded which). Some clones in this sample may be carry-over from other donors' samples. Each CDR3 is given with its conserved first and last residue. The order of the fields is J gene, clone size, V gene, D gene, CDR3 protein, CDR3 DNA. The D gene is left open where the match is weak. A clone size is listed for some rows: how often the clone was seen (once, few, many), or a class if it is expanded.

J gene: TRBJ1-1
clone size: few
V gene: TRBV20-1
D gene: TRBD1
CDR3 protein: CSARGGGMTEAFF
CDR3 DNA: TGCAGTGCTAGAGGAGGGGGCATGACTGAAGCTTTCTTT

J gene: TRBJ2-7
clone size: .
V gene: TRBV20-1
D gene: .
CDR3 protein: CSAISAHEQYF
CDR3 DNA: TGCAGTGCTATATCTGCCCACGAGCAGTACTTC

J gene: TRBJ2-7
clone size: many
V gene: TRBV2
D gene: .
CDR3 protein: CASKPSGPNYEQYF
CDR3 DNA: TGTGCCAGCAAACCCAGCGGGCCCAACTACGAGCAGTACTTC

J gene: TRBJ2-6
clone size: .
V gene: TRBV20-1
D gene: .
CDR3 protein: CSARDRGVPGANVLTF
CDR3 DNA: TGCAGTGCTAGAGACAGAGGGGTACCTGGGGCCAACGTACTTACTTTC

J gene: TRBJ2-1
clone size: .
V gene: TRBV6-1
D gene: .
CDR3 protein: CASSEIVYVHEQFF
CDR3 DNA: TGTGCCAGCAGTGAAATAGTATACGTCCATGAGCAGTTCTTC

J gene: TRBJ2-5
clone size: few
V gene: TRBV27
D gene: TRBD2
CDR3 protein: CASSFPTSGGREETQYF
CDR3 DNA: TGTGCCAGCAGTTTCCCGACTAGCGGGGGAAGGGAAGAGACCCAGTACTTC

J gene: TRBJ2-4
clone size: many
V gene: TRBV28
D gene: TRBD1
CDR3 protein: CASSGPGQGNIQYF
CDR3 DNA: TGTGCCAGCAGTGGCCCGGGACAGGGGAACATTCAGTACTTC

J gene: TRBJ2-3
clone size: .
V gene: TRBV30
D gene: TRBD1
CDR3 protein: CAWTGGAETDTQYF
CDR3 DNA: TGTGCCTGGACAGGGGGCGCAGAGACAGATACGCAGTATTTT

J gene: TRBJ2-7
clone size: few
V gene: TRBV6-5
D gene: .
CDR3 protein: CAISSGLGYEQYF
CDR3 DNA: TGTGCCATCAGTTCGGGTTTGGGCTATGAGCAGTACTTC

J gene: TRBJ1-5
clone size: .
V gene: TRBV20-1
D gene: .
CDR3 protein: CSARDSGTPLQHF
CDR3 DNA: TGCAGTGCTAGAGACTCCGGGACACCCCTCCAGCATTTT

J gene: TRBJ1-1
clone size: medium-sized
V gene: TRBV2
D gene: TRBD1
CDR3 protein: CASSNRGGITEAFF
CDR3 DNA: TGTGCCAGCAGCAACAGGGGCGGGATCACTGAAGCTTTCTTT

J gene: TRBJ2-7
clone size: .
V gene: TRBV20-1
D gene: .
CDR3 protein: CSARDWGALYEQYF
CDR3 DNA: TGCAGTGCTAGAGATTGGGGGGCGCTTTACGAGCAGTACTTC

J gene: TRBJ1-5
clone size: .
V gene: TRBV3-1
D gene: TRBD1
CDR3 protein: CASSPGTGNQPQHF
CDR3 DNA: TGTGCCAGCAGCCCCGGGACAGGGAATCAGCCCCAGCATTTT

J gene: TRBJ2-7
clone size: medium-sized
V gene: TRBV6-1
D gene: .
CDR3 protein: CASSEGYEQYF
CDR3 DNA: TGTGCCAGCAGTGAAGGTTACGAGCAGTACTTC

J gene: TRBJ1-1
clone size: .
V gene: TRBV6-1
D gene: .
CDR3 protein: CADGGTMNTEAFF
CDR3 DNA: TGTGCCGACGGGGGAACTATGAACACTGAAGCTTTCTTT

J gene: TRBJ2-1
clone size: medium-sized
V gene: TRBV27
D gene: .
CDR3 protein: CASSPRSRLEQFF
CDR3 DNA: TGTGCCAGCAGTCCCCGGTCGAGGCTCGAGCAGTTCTTC

J gene: TRBJ1-1
clone size: medium-sized
V gene: TRBV5-1
D gene: .
CDR3 protein: CASSLVQGLNTEAFF
CDR3 DNA: TGCGCCAGCAGCTTGGTGCAGGGGTTGAACACTGAAGCTTTCTTT

J gene: TRBJ1-2
clone size: few
V gene: TRBV6-1
D gene: TRBD1
CDR3 protein: CASSIGQATSNYGYTF
CDR3 DNA: TGTGCCAGCAGTATTGGACAGGCTACCTCTAACTATGGCTACACCTTC

J gene: TRBJ1-1
clone size: few
V gene: TRBV19
D gene: TRBD1
CDR3 protein: CASRKQGNLGPEAFF
CDR3 DNA: TGTGCCAGTAGGAAACAGGGGAATTTGGGCCCTGAAGCTTTCTTT

J gene: TRBJ2-7
clone size: large
V gene: TRBV6-1
D gene: TRBD1
CDR3 protein: CASSSTGVAYEQYF
CDR3 DNA: TGTGCCAGCAGTTCTACAGGGGTCGCTTACGAGCAGTACTTC

J gene: TRBJ2-7
clone size: few
V gene: TRBV28
D gene: .
CDR3 protein: CASRDTLISYEQYF
CDR3 DNA: TGTGCCAGCAGGGACACCTTGATATCCTACGAGCAGTACTTC

J gene: TRBJ2-1
clone size: .
V gene: TRBV27
D gene: TRBD2
CDR3 protein: CASGRAVQGYNEQFF
CDR3 DNA: TGTGCCAGCGGGAGGGCCGTTCAAGGCTACAATGAGCAGTTCTTC

J gene: TRBJ1-1
clone size: many
V gene: TRBV5-1
D gene: .
CDR3 protein: CASSKRTASLNTEAFF
CDR3 DNA: TGCGCCAGCAGCAAAAGGACAGCCAGCCTGAACACTGAAGCTTTCTTT

J gene: TRBJ2-3
clone size: few
V gene: TRBV28
D gene: .
CDR3 protein: CAIRRYTQYF
CDR3 DNA: TGTGCCATCAGGAGGTATACGCAGTATTTT

J gene: TRBJ2-3
clone size: .
V gene: TRBV7-3
D gene: .
CDR3 protein: CASSSSPWGTGTDTQYF
CDR3 DNA: TGTGCCAGCAGCTCTTCACCATGGGGGACGGGAACAGATACGCAGTATTTT

J gene: TRBJ2-7
clone size: large
V gene: TRBV28
D gene: .
CDR3 protein: CASSLSDRIEQYF
CDR3 DNA: TGTGCCAGCAGTTTATCCGACAGAATAGAGCAGTACTTC

J gene: TRBJ1-2
clone size: medium-sized
V gene: TRBV20-1
D gene: TRBD1
CDR3 protein: CSARDYNRDRAYGYTF
CDR3 DNA: TGCAGTGCTAGAGATTACAACCGGGACAGGGCTTATGGCTACACCTTC

J gene: TRBJ1-5
clone size: .
V gene: TRBV28
D gene: .
CDR3 protein: CTSRVSGNQPQHF
CDR3 DNA: TGTACCAGCAGAGTTTCAGGGAATCAGCCCCAGCATTTT

J gene: TRBJ2-2
clone size: many
V gene: TRBV20-1
D gene: .
CDR3 protein: CSARRLLNTGELFF
CDR3 DNA: TGCAGTGCTAGAAGGCTTCTCAACACCGGGGAGCTGTTTTTT

J gene: TRBJ1-1
clone size: medium-sized
V gene: TRBV7-6
D gene: .
CDR3 protein: CASSLEWSQAFF
CDR3 DNA: TGTGCCAGCAGCTTAGAGTGGTCCCAAGCTTTCTTT

J gene: TRBJ1-1
clone size: .
V gene: TRBV7-6
D gene: TRBD1
CDR3 protein: CASSQGQGGTEAFF
CDR3 DNA: TGTGCCAGCAGCCAGGGACAGGGGGGCACTGAAGCTTTCTTT

J gene: TRBJ1-1
clone size: .
V gene: TRBV11-2
D gene: .
CDR3 protein: CARSLWGNTEAFF
CDR3 DNA: TGTGCCAGAAGCTTATGGGGGAACACTGAAGCTTTCTTT

J gene: TRBJ1-1
clone size: .
V gene: TRBV14
D gene: .
CDR3 protein: CASLEGLNTEAFF
CDR3 DNA: TGTGCCAGCCTCGAGGGGTTGAACACTGAAGCTTTCTTT

J gene: TRBJ2-7
clone size: few
V gene: TRBV7-9
D gene: .
CDR3 protein: CASRGETPFSYEQYF
CDR3 DNA: TGTGCCAGCAGGGGGGAAACCCCCTTCTCTTACGAGCAGTACTTC

J gene: TRBJ2-3
clone size: .
V gene: TRBV7-3
D gene: .
CDR3 protein: CASSLTSGESDTQYF
CDR3 DNA: TGTGCCAGCAGCTTAACCTCGGGAGAGTCAGATACGCAGTATTTT

J gene: TRBJ1-2
clone size: many
V gene: TRBV30
D gene: .
CDR3 protein: CAWDHGGGGYGYTF
CDR3 DNA: TGTGCCTGGGACCACGGCGGGGGGGGATATGGCTACACCTTC

J gene: TRBJ2-3
clone size: .
V gene: TRBV12-3/TRBV12-4
D gene: TRBD2
CDR3 protein: CASRYSGGADSHYF
CDR3 DNA: TGTGCCAGCAGATATAGCGGGGGGGCAGATTCGCATTATTTT

J gene: TRBJ1-1
clone size: .
V gene: TRBV6-1
D gene: TRBD1
CDR3 protein: CASAPGGNTEAFF
CDR3 DNA: TGTGCCAGCGCCCCAGGGGGGAACACTGAAGCTTTCTTT

J gene: TRBJ1-6
clone size: large
V gene: TRBV12-3/TRBV12-4
D gene: TRBD1
CDR3 protein: CASSPGQGVSPLHF
CDR3 DNA: TGTGCCAGCAGTCCAGGACAGGGGGTTTCACCCCTCCACTTT

J gene: TRBJ1-2
clone size: .
V gene: TRBV27
D gene: .
CDR3 protein: CASSPTLGSATLGFTF
CDR3 DNA: TGTGCCAGCAGCCCAACTCTGGGATCCGCTACTTTAGGCTTCACCTTC

J gene: TRBJ1-1
clone size: medium-sized
V gene: TRBV7-2
D gene: .
CDR3 protein: CASSLLRTTEAFF
CDR3 DNA: TGTGCCAGCAGCTTACTGCGGACCACTGAAGCTTTCTTT

J gene: TRBJ2-7
clone size: .
V gene: TRBV20-1
D gene: TRBD2
CDR3 protein: CSARVGSGTSYEQYF
CDR3 DNA: TGCAGTGCTAGAGTTGGTAGCGGGACTAGCTACGAGCAGTACTTC

J gene: TRBJ2-7
clone size: medium-sized
V gene: TRBV10-3
D gene: .
CDR3 protein: CAISGEGPYEQYF
CDR3 DNA: TGTGCCATCAGTGGTGAGGGGCCCTACGAGCAGTACTTC

J gene: TRBJ2-2
clone size: medium-sized
V gene: TRBV25-1
D gene: TRBD2
CDR3 protein: CASSVTGTSGPNTGELFF
CDR3 DNA: TGTGCCAGCAGCGTGACCGGGACTAGCGGCCCGAACACCGGGGAGCTGTTTTTT

J gene: TRBJ1-5
clone size: .
V gene: TRBV16
D gene: .
CDR3 protein: CASSQVGGTTDPDHPQHF
CDR3 DNA: TGTGCCAGCAGCCAAGTGGGGGGTACCACTGACCCCGATCATCCCCAGCATTTT

J gene: TRBJ2-2
clone size: medium-sized
V gene: TRBV5-1
D gene: TRBD2
CDR3 protein: CASSPTDGTSGRRTGELFF
CDR3 DNA: TGCGCCAGCAGCCCGACCGACGGGACTAGCGGGAGAAGGACCGGGGAGCTGTTTTTT

J gene: TRBJ2-1
clone size: few
V gene: TRBV7-3
D gene: .
CDR3 protein: CASSLTGGRQYEQFF
CDR3 DNA: TGTGCCAGCAGCTTAACAGGAGGGAGACAGTATGAGCAGTTCTTC

J gene: TRBJ2-2
clone size: .
V gene: TRBV9
D gene: .
CDR3 protein: CASSGEAGFRLWELFF
CDR3 DNA: TGTGCCAGCAGCGGCGAGGCAGGGTTCAGATTGTGGGAGCTTTTTTTT

J gene: TRBJ2-2
clone size: .
V gene: TRBV4-2
D gene: .
CDR3 protein: CAISQERTYTGELFF
CDR3 DNA: TGTGCCATCAGCCAAGAGCGGACTTACACCGGGGAGCTGTTTTTT

J gene: TRBJ1-4
clone size: many
V gene: TRBV9
D gene: .
CDR3 protein: CASSVATGEKLFF
CDR3 DNA: TGTGCCAGCAGCGTAGCTACGGGGGAAAAACTGTTTTTT

J gene: TRBJ2-7
clone size: .
V gene: TRBV7-2
D gene: TRBD1
CDR3 protein: CASSHNSGQVYEQYF
CDR3 DNA: TGTGCCAGCAGCCACAACTCGGGACAGGTCTACGAGCAGTACTTC

J gene: TRBJ2-3
clone size: few
V gene: TRBV19
D gene: .
CDR3 protein: CASSRTSSETDTQYF
CDR3 DNA: TGTGCCAGTAGTAGAACTAGTTCCGAAACAGATACGCAGTATTTT

J gene: TRBJ1-1
clone size: large
V gene: TRBV6-1
D gene: .
CDR3 protein: CASSDRANAEAFF
CDR3 DNA: TGTGCCAGCAGTGACAGGGCCAACGCTGAAGCTTTCTTT

J gene: TRBJ2-1
clone size: few
V gene: TRBV10-1
D gene: .
CDR3 protein: CASSQGTYNEQFF
CDR3 DNA: TGCGCCAGCAGTCAGGGGACCTACAATGAGCAGTTCTTC

J gene: TRBJ2-1
clone size: medium-sized
V gene: TRBV28
D gene: .
CDR3 protein: CASSFSGYNEQFF
CDR3 DNA: TGTGCCAGCAGTTTTTCGGGGTACAATGAGCAGTTCTTC

J gene: TRBJ1-2
clone size: many
V gene: TRBV4-1
D gene: .
CDR3 protein: CASSARDSGGSGYTF
CDR3 DNA: TGCGCCAGCAGCGCTCGGGACTCCGGTGGGAGTGGCTACACCTTC

J gene: TRBJ1-2
clone size: many
V gene: TRBV7-9
D gene: .
CDR3 protein: CASSSVRRVSYGYTF
CDR3 DNA: TGTGCCAGCAGCTCCGTCCGAAGGGTCTCCTACGGCTACACCTTC

J gene: TRBJ2-7
clone size: few
V gene: TRBV12-5
D gene: .
CDR3 protein: CASGPWDGFYEQYF
CDR3 DNA: TGTGCTAGTGGTCCCTGGGACGGATTCTACGAGCAGTACTTC